The 21 T cell receptor beta chains listed next were all sequenced from one sample in a study of blood T cell repertoires in COVID-19. The protocol was immunoSEQ multiplex PCR, while the TCRdb copy is restricted to in-frame clones and leaves out a portion. The sample carries around 310,000 clones, 75% to 95% recorded once. The sample consisted of peripheral blood. These receptor sequences come from a woman aged 25 to 45 with COVID-19, enrolled during active disease.

The gene calls are TRBV2 and TRBJ2-2, with TRBD2 identical over 7 bases. J gave up 4 bases and V 5 bases, and 7 bases lay outside the gene matches. The CDR3 has 15 amino acids. In germline, CDR1 is SNHLY, CDR2 FYNNEI. The CDR3 nucleotides read TGTGCCAGCAGTCCCGGGACTATACTCACCGGGGAGCTGTTTTTT. It is translated as CASSPGTILTGELFF.

This chain joins TRBV6-2 or TRBV6-3 and TRBJ1-6, with D unclear. This CDR3 spans 12 amino acids. V shed 4 bases and J shed 10 bases, with 8 bases lying between them. Germline V CDR1 and CDR2: MNHEY, SVGEGT. In DNA form, the CDR3 reads TGTGCCAGCAGTTTATACTCATCACCCCTCCACTTT. This sequence encodes CASSLYSSPLHF.

J is TRBJ2-7 and V is TRBV28, with 10 positions matching TRBD2. Per germline, CDR1 MDHEN and CDR2 SYDVKM. The V and J ends lost 4 bases and 5 bases, in that order; junction bases with no gene match: 8. The CDR3 sequence is 15 residues long. The CDR3, as DNA: TGTGCCAGCAGTTCCCCGGGACTAGCGCCCCACGAGCAGTACTTC. It encodes CASSSPGLAPHEQYF.

The chain is built from TRBV10-2 and TRBJ2-3; tentative D call: TRBD2 (6 bases). This CDR3 region has 16 residues. Germline CDR1 and CDR2: WSHSY and SAAADI. V lost 2 bases and J 0 bases, leaving 12 bases between the germline ends. CDR3 DNA sequence: TGCGCCAGCAGTGAGACGAGACTAGTGAGCACAGATACGCAGTATTTT. Its translation is CASSETRLVSTDTQYF.

The V and J genes are TRBV6-5 and TRBJ2-7, with 8 positions matching TRBD1. The CDR3 loop spans 14 amino acids. The V gene's germline CDR1 is MNHEY and CDR2 SVGAGI. After removal of 2 bases from V and 3 bases from J, the junction contained 3 bases not matched to a gene. This chain's CDR3 is CASSYDRGRYEQYF. The CDR3 region has the DNA TGTGCCAGCAGTTACGACAGGGGCCGCTACGAGCAGTACTTC.

In DNA, the CDR3 is TGTGCCAGCAGTAGGACAGGGATGGTATACGAGCAGTACTTC. This translates into CASSRTGMVYEQYF. The rearrangement links TRBV6-6 to TRBJ2-7, with 8 bases that match TRBD1. CDR1 and CDR2 from the germline V gene are MNHNY and SVGAGI (reference sequence). This CDR3 has 14 residues. J gave up 4 bases and V 5 bases, and 7 bases lay outside the gene matches.

The chain links TRBV2 to TRBJ2-1; D is perhaps TRBD1 (6 bases). V gave up 7 bases and J gave up 5 bases, with 12 bases separating them. This CDR3 is 13 amino acids long. Germline V gene sequence: CDR1 SNHLY, CDR2 FYNNEI. The chain's CDR3 is CASNRQANNEQFF. The CDR3 DNA follows: TGTGCCAGCAACCGACAGGCTAACAATGAGCAGTTCTTC.

This chain uses TRBV28 with TRBJ2-7; a possible D gene is TRBD1 (6 bases). The CDR3 is 14 residues long. V was pared by 5 bases and J by 1 base, with 12 bases between. From germline, CDR1 is MDHEN and CDR2 SYDVKM. The DNA for the CDR3 is TGTGCCAGCAGTCCAGGGGTAGGATCCTACGAGCAGTACTTC. Translated: CASSPGVGSYEQYF.

The V and J genes are TRBV5-4 and TRBJ2-4, with D unclear. The V end lost 0 bases, the J end lost 8 bases, and 12 bases lay between the germline ends. The CDR3 contains 14 residues. Germline-derived CDR1 and CDR2 are SGHNT and YYREEE (reference sequence). In DNA, the CDR3 is TGTGCCAGCAGCTTGGCCCGCAGGTCGGACATTCAGTACTTC. Translated: CASSLARRSDIQYF. Using reference TRBV5-4 and TRBJ2-4 for the parts outside the CDR3, the full variable domain is ETGVTQSPTHLIKTRGQQVTLRCSSQSGHNTVSWYQQALGQGPQFIFQYYREEENGRGNFPPRFSGLQFPNYSSELNVNALELDDSALYLCASSLARRSDIQYFGAGTRLSVL.

This chain joins TRBV9 and TRBJ2-1, with 9 bases lining up with TRBD2. The CDR3 has 16 residues. With 4 bases clipped from V and 4 bases from J, the junction kept 9 bases outside the gene matches. Germline CDR1 reads SGDLS; CDR2 reads YYNGEE. CDR3 bases: TGTGCCAGCAGCCCGCAGGGTAGCGGGAGTTACAATGAGCAGTTCTTC. Translating gives CASSPQGSGSYNEQFF.

This clone showed up just once. This rearrangement joins TRBV12-3 or TRBV12-4 to TRBJ2-7, with D possibly TRBD1 on 6 matching bases. The V end was cut by 6 bases, the J end by 3 bases, with 9 bases between. This CDR3 is 12 amino acids long. The CDR3 bases are TGTGCCAGCAGCCGACAGGACTACGAGCAGTACTTC. Translation gives CASSRQDYEQYF.

The V call is TRBV25-1, the J call TRBJ1-3; no clear D. The germline V and J ends were trimmed by 5 bases and 2 bases, with 4 bases remaining between them. Germline CDR1 is MGHDK and CDR2 is SYGVNS. The CDR3 loop spans 12 amino acids. Here the CDR3 DNA reads TGTGCCAGCAGTTTAGCTGGAAACACCATATATTTT. Translating gives CASSLAGNTIYF. The full variable domain, its missing parts supplied by reference TRBV25-1 and TRBJ1-3, is EADIYQTPRYLVIGTGKKITLECSQTMGHDKMYWYQQDPGMELHLIHYSYGVNSTEKGDLSSESTVSRIRTEHFPLTLESARPSHTSQYLCASSLAGNTIYFGEGSWLTVV.

The genes are TRBV3-1 (or the pseudogene TRBV3-2) and TRBJ2-4, with D possibly being TRBD2 (6 bases). Between the trimmed V and J ends, which lost 1 base and 6 bases, there was a span of 13 bases. Germline CDR1 is LGHDT and CDR2 is YNNKEL (reference sequence). The CDR3 sequence is 15 residues long. DNA of the CDR3: TGTGCCAGCAGCCAAGGAGCGGGCCGGGTAAACATTCAGTACTTC. Its protein is CASSQGAGRVNIQYF.

This clone was found once. The genes are TRBV15 and TRBJ2-3; 7 bases are a match to TRBD2. Germline lookup yields CDR1 LNHNV and CDR2 YYDKDF (reference sequence). Trimming cost V 3 bases and J 0 bases; bases outside gene matches: 9. The CDR3 covers 17 residues. The CDR3 spells CATSRRGGRPSTDTQYF. Here the CDR3 DNA reads TGTGCCACCAGCAGGCGGGGCGGGAGACCTAGCACAGATACGCAGTATTTT.

The chain uses TRBV4-1 and TRBJ2-1; 8 positions match TRBD2. V lost 3 bases and J lost 1; bases outside the gene matches: 5. The CDR3 totals 16 residues. Germline V gene sequence: CDR1 MGHRA, CDR2 YSYEKL. This CDR3 reads CASSHLLADSYNEQFF. The DNA for the CDR3 is TGCGCCAGCAGCCACCTACTAGCGGATTCCTACAATGAGCAGTTCTTC.

The chain couples TRBV24-1 to TRBJ2-5, with D tentatively TRBD2 (5 bases). CDR1 KGHDR and CDR2 SFDVKD come from the germline V gene. This CDR3 spans 14 amino acids. V was clipped by 9 bases and J by 5 bases, with 18 bases between them. The CDR3 DNA sequence: TGTGCCACCCGGAGAGGGCCGGCGATGGAGACCCAGTACTTC. Its translation is CATRRGPAMETQYF.

The chain is built from TRBV18 and TRBJ1-5; TRBD1 matches at 8 bases. The CDR3 is 18 amino acids. In germline, CDR1 is KGHSH, CDR2 LQKENI. Unmatched junction bases numbered 13, after V lost 4 bases and J lost 2 bases. The CDR3 is CASSLKPGTGKGNQPQHF. The DNA for the CDR3 is TGTGCCAGCTCACTCAAGCCCGGGACAGGAAAGGGCAATCAGCCCCAGCATTTT.

V and J are TRBV2 and TRBJ1-2; weak D call: TRBD1 (6 bases). The germline CDR1 and CDR2 sequences are SNHLY and FYNNEI. The CDR3 has 14 residues. The V end was cut by 6 bases, the J end by 1 base, with 12 bases between. The CDR3 sequence: CASSPTGYNYGYTF. In DNA form, the CDR3 reads TGTGCCAGCAGCCCCACAGGGTATAACTATGGCTACACCTTC.

This chain joins TRBV9 and TRBJ2-7; D is possibly TRBD1 (5 bases). CDR3 size: 14 residues. Trimming took 0 bases from V and 2 from J, leaving 9 bases between them. In germline, CDR1 is SGDLS, CDR2 YYNGEE. The CDR3 DNA reads as TGTGCCAGCAGCGTAGGCTCAGGGACCTACGAGCAGTACTTC. This translates into CASSVGSGTYEQYF.

V gene TRBV3-1 (or the pseudogene TRBV3-2) combines with J gene TRBJ2-4; 8 bases are a match to TRBD2. The CDR3 has 15 residues. J gave up 5 bases and V 4 bases, and 7 bases lay outside the gene matches. Germline V gene data show CDR1 as LGHDT and CDR2 as YNNKEL (reference sequence). The CDR3 sequence: CASSPGRGGQNIQYF. The DNA of the CDR3 is TGTGCCAGCAGCCCCGGGAGGGGGGGCCAAAACATTCAGTACTTC.

The V and J genes are TRBV28 and TRBJ1-2, with D hard to call. The CDR3 consists of 15 residues. Germline V gives CDR1 MDHEN, CDR2 SYDVKM. V was clipped by 4 bases and J by 0 bases, with 12 bases between them. The CDR3 protein is CASSSPAGANYGYTF. CDR3 DNA sequence: TGTGCCAGCAGTTCCCCGGCCGGAGCTAACTATGGCTACACCTTC.